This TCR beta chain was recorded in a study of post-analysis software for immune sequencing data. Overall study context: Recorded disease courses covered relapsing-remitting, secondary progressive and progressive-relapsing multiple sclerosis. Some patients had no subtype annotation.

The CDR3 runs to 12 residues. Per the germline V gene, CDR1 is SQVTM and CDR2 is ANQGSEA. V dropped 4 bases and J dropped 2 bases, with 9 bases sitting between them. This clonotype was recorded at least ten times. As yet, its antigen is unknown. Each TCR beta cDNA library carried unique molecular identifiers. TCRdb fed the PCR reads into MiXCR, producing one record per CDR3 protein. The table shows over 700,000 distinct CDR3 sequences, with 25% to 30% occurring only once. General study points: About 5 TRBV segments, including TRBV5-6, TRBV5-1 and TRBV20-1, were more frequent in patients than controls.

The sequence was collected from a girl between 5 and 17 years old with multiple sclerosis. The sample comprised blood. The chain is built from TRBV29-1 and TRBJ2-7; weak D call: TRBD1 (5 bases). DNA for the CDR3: TGCAGCGTTGCGACAGTAACCTACGAGCAGTACTTC. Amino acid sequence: CSVATVTYEQYF.